This T cell receptor (beta chain) was recovered during a study of control samples from healthy donors and cancer patients. Sequenced by immunoSEQ multiplex PCR; TCRdb stores in-frame clones only, minus some. The table shows 98,000 or so clones, with almost 85% occurring only once. The source is a man aged 18 to 35 in good health. Material: blood.

The CDR3 nucleotides read TGTGCCAGCAGCTTAACATTAGAGGGGATCGAGGCTTTCTTT. Residues: CASSLTLEGIEAFF. The chain has TRBV11-2 and TRBJ1-1; D possibly corresponds to TRBD1 (5 bases). Trimming stripped 2 bases from V and 11 bases from J, with 18 bases between. CDR1 is SGHAT, CDR2 FQNNGV, per germline. This CDR3 contains 14 residues.